The 22 T cell receptor beta chains presented below share a single source sample, sequenced in a study of blood T cell repertoires in COVID-19. Clones were read by immunoSEQ multiplex PCR, and TCRdb kept only the in-frame ones, dropping some. The data show approximately 90,000 clones, with roughly 84% seen just once and roughly a third held by the top ten. What was sequenced was peripheral blood. The receptors derive from a woman of 80 years or more with active or convalescent COVID-19.

This chain connects TRBV29-1 to TRBJ1-1, with D hard to call. Trimming took off 5 bases at V and 1 base at J, with 8 bases between the two ends. The CDR3 is 12 residues long. In germline, CDR1 is SQVTM, CDR2 ANQGSEA. CDR3 bases: TGCAGCGTTCGGGAGGGGAACACTGAAGCTTTCTTT. Translating it yields CSVREGNTEAFF.

In its sample, this clone was seen a few times. V is TRBV10-1 and J is TRBJ1-6; D call uncertain. The CDR3 loop spans 15 amino acids. Trimming pared 6 bases from V and 10 bases from J, leaving 19 bases between. Germline CDR1 reads WNHNN; CDR2 reads SYGVQD (reference sequence). The CDR3 protein is CASSPSPTGNSPLHF. The CDR3 nucleotides are TGCGCCAGCAGCCCCTCTCCAACGGGGAACTCACCCCTCCACTTT.

The genes are TRBV13 and TRBJ2-3; 7 bases agree with TRBD1. The junction had 7 bases not matched to a gene; V was cut back by 4 bases and J by 0 bases. There are 16 residues in the CDR3. Germline CDR1 PRHDT, CDR2 FYEKMQ (reference sequence). CDR3 in DNA: TGTGCCAGCAGCTCCTGGGACAGATCGAGCACAGATACGCAGTATTTT. It specifies CASSSWDRSSTDTQYF.

V gene TRBV7-4 combines with J gene TRBJ2-3; no clear D gene. CDR3 length: 16 amino acids. Germline V lookup: CDR1 SGHVT, CDR2 SQSDAQ. Deletions cut 6 bases from V and 1 base from J, with 17 bases between. The CDR3 DNA reads TGTGCCAGCAGTCAATTTGCACTTTCGGGCACAGATACGCAGTATTTT. Protein sequence: CASSQFALSGTDTQYF.

The rearrangement uses TRBV6-2 or TRBV6-3 and TRBJ2-5; D is perhaps TRBD1 (6 bases). V shed 4 bases and J shed 5 bases, with 17 bases lying between them. Germline V gene data show CDR1 as MNHEY and CDR2 as SVGEGT. The CDR3 is 15 residues long. The CDR3 protein is CASSFGRTVEETQYF. The CDR3 nucleotides are TGTGCCAGCAGTTTCGGCCGGACAGTGGAGGAGACCCAGTACTTC.

This clone has a count of ten or more. The chain uses TRBV11-1 and TRBJ2-1, with TRBD2 matching 7 bases. CDR3 length: 15 amino acids. Germline V lookup: CDR1 SGHAT, CDR2 FQDESV (reference sequence). J lost 5 bases, V lost 0 bases, and 4 bases had no gene match. The CDR3 loop reads CASSLASGFNNEQFF. The CDR3 DNA reads as TGTGCCAGCAGCTTAGCTAGCGGGTTTAACAATGAGCAGTTCTTC.

This clone was detected only once. The chain links TRBV7-8 to TRBJ2-1; 9 nucleotides align to TRBD2. Germline CDR1 and CDR2: SGHVS and FQNEAQ. This CDR3 has 15 amino acids. J gave up 3 bases and V 1 base, and 1 base lay outside the gene matches. CDR3 nucleotides: TGTGCCAGCAGCTTAGTAGCGGGAGACTACAATGAGCAGTTCTTC. Translated: CASSLVAGDYNEQFF.

The CDR3 here is CASSSSGELLAGELFF. The CDR3 nucleotides are TGTGCCAGCAGCTCTTCAGGGGAATTGCTGGCCGGGGAGCTGTTTTTT. This chain connects TRBV3-1 (or the pseudogene TRBV3-2) to TRBJ2-2; TRBD1 might be the D (6 bases). There are 16 residues in the CDR3. Germline assignment: CDR1 LGHDT and CDR2 YNNKEL (reference sequence). Trimming took 5 bases from V and 6 from J, leaving 19 bases between them.

The chain employs TRBV9 and TRBJ1-2; 8 bases fit TRBD1. Germline CDR1 is SGDLS and CDR2 is YYNGEE. Losses at the gene ends were 3 bases for V and 7 bases for J; bases not matched to a gene: 5. The CDR3 is 13 residues long. CDR3 loop: CASSAPGQGGYTF. The CDR3 region has the DNA TGTGCCAGCAGCGCCCCTGGACAGGGTGGCTACACCTTC.

In its sample, this clone was seen a few times. The chain links TRBV7-2 to TRBJ2-1; a weak D match, TRBD2 (6 bases). The CDR3 runs 15 residues. The germline V gene has CDR1 SGHTA and CDR2 FQGNSA. Trimming shortened V by 5 bases and J by 13 bases, and 24 bases separated the two germline ends. CDR3 nucleotides: TGTGCCAGCAGCCCCTCGGCCGGGGAGGCGGCCGCACAGTTCTTC. Translated, it gives CASSPSAGEAAAQFF.

The chain is built from TRBV5-1 and TRBJ2-5; D is undetermined. CDR1 and CDR2 (germline): SGHRS, YFSETQ. Between the trimmed V and J ends, which lost 3 bases and 5 bases, there was a span of 11 bases. This CDR3 comprises 13 residues. The CDR3 spells CASSSQVEETQYF. The CDR3 nucleotides read TGCGCCAGCAGCTCGCAGGTTGAGGAGACCCAGTACTTC.

To note about this clone: At one end the junction does not follow the germline gene, possibly because of a read error. This chain connects TRBV28 to TRBJ1-1, with 9 bases aligning to TRBD1. The CDR3 consists of 16 residues. The V gene's germline CDR1 is MDHEN and CDR2 SYDVKM. The CDR3 is CASSLITGGLKTEAFF. In DNA form, the CDR3 reads TGTGCCAGCAGTTTGATTACAGGGGGCTTGAAAACTGAAGCTTTCTTT.

The J gene is TRBJ1-4, the V gene TRBV11-3; D ambiguous. Germline CDR1 SGHNT, CDR2 YENEEA. Trimming removed 2 bases at V and 3 bases at J, with 10 bases between. This CDR3 has 15 residues. In DNA, the CDR3 is TGTGCCAGCAGCTTACGCACAGTCCCTAATGAAAAACTGTTTTTT. Protein sequence: CASSLRTVPNEKLFF.

The chain couples TRBV19 to TRBJ2-3, with TRBD2 matching 8 bases. Germline loops: CDR1 LNHDA, CDR2 SQIVND (reference sequence). CDR3 length: 15 amino acids. V trimming: 10 bases; J trimming: 6 bases; junction bases outside the gene matches: 15. The CDR3 sequence: CATQLQAGVYDTQYF. The CDR3 region has the DNA TGTGCCACCCAACTTCAAGCGGGAGTTTATGATACGCAGTATTTT.

This chain uses TRBV5-4 with TRBJ2-1; 8 positions agree with TRBD2. CDR1 and CDR2 from the germline V gene are SGHNT and YYREEE (reference sequence). V was pared by 4 bases and J by 6 bases, with 9 bases of the junction left unmatched. This CDR3 has 15 residues. The CDR3 coding sequence is TGTGCCAGCAGCATACTAGCGGACAAACTCAATGAGCAGTTCTTC. Amino acid sequence: CASSILADKLNEQFF.

The rearrangement uses TRBV19 and TRBJ1-5; D unresolved. V was pared by 5 bases and J by 0 bases, with 5 bases between. The CDR3 is 13 amino acids. Per the germline V gene, CDR1 is LNHDA and CDR2 is SQIVND (reference sequence). The CDR3 reads CASSHFSNQPQHF. CDR3 coding DNA: TGTGCCAGTAGTCATTTTAGCAATCAGCCCCAGCATTTT.

The J gene is TRBJ2-2, the V gene TRBV7-9, with 11 positions matching TRBD1. The germline V gene encodes CDR1 SEHNR and CDR2 FQNEAQ (reference sequence). V was pared by 4 bases and J by 3 bases, with 4 bases of the junction left unmatched. The CDR3 covers 16 residues. The CDR3 DNA sequence: TGTGCCAGCAGCTCGGACAGGGGGCTGGACACCGGGGAGCTGTTTTTT. Protein: CASSSDRGLDTGELFF.

Worth noting for this clone: Germline and junction disagree at one end, which may indicate a read error. This chain connects TRBV15 to TRBJ1-4; D is uncertain. This CDR3 region has 14 residues. Germline CDR1 is LNHNV and CDR2 is YYDKDF (reference sequence). The CDR3, as DNA: TGTGCCACCAGCAAGAGATCTGAGGGCGGGATTCTTGTTTTT. Protein sequence: CATSKRSEGGILVF.

V usage is TRBV11-3 and J usage is TRBJ2-5, with D possibly TRBD1 on 6 matching bases. This CDR3 is built from 12 residues. The V end was cut by 3 bases, the J end by 10 bases, with 12 bases between. The V gene's germline CDR1 is SGHNT and CDR2 YENEEA. This CDR3 is CASSFGQLDQYF. Written as DNA, the CDR3 is TGTGCCAGCAGCTTTGGACAGCTGGACCAGTACTTC.

This clone was detected once. The chain joins TRBV18 to TRBJ2-2, with D tentatively TRBD2 (7 bases). Trimming shortened V by 2 bases and J by 1 base, and 11 bases separated the two germline ends. Germline V gene sequence: CDR1 KGHSH, CDR2 LQKENI. The CDR3 has 16 residues. In DNA form, the CDR3 reads TGTGCCAGCTCACCAGGGGGGGCGCTGAACACCGGGGAGCTGTTTTTT. Translation gives CASSPGGALNTGELFF.

Only a few counts were recorded for this clone. The chain joins TRBV27 to TRBJ1-6, with D possibly being TRBD1 (5 bases). V was clipped by 5 bases and J by 3 bases, with 20 bases between them. In germline, CDR1 is MNHEY, CDR2 SMNVEV (reference sequence). The CDR3 spans 18 residues. CDR3 residues: CASSLGASGGSYNSPLHF. Written as DNA, the CDR3 is TGTGCCAGCAGTCTAGGAGCCTCCGGGGGAAGCTATAATTCACCCCTCCACTTT.

This clone was detected only once. The chain recombines TRBV19 with TRBJ2-1; the match to TRBD2 covers 8 bases. There are 15 residues in the CDR3. The germline gives CDR1 LNHDA, CDR2 SQIVND (reference sequence). The J segment lost 7 bases and the V segment lost 3 bases, leaving 8 bases of the junction unmatched. The CDR3 region has the DNA TGTGCCAGTAGTATGGTAGCGGGACGACGGAATGAGCAGTTCTTC. This sequence encodes CASSMVAGRRNEQFF.